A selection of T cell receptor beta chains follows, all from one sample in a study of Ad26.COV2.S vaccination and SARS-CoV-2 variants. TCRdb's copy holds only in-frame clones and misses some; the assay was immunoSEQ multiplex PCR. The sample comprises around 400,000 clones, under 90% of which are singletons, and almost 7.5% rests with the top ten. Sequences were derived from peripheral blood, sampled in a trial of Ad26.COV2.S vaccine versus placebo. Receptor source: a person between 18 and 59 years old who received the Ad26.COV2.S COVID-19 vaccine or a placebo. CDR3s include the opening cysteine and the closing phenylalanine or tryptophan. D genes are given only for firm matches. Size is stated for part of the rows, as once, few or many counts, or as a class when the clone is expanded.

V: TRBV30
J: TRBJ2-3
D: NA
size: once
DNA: TGTGCCTGGAGCCCACTCAGACTAGCAGATACGCAGTATTTT
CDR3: CAWSPLRLADTQYF

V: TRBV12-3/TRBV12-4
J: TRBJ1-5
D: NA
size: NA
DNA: TGTGCCAGCAGTTTATCGGGACAGCCCCAGCATTTT
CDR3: CASSLSGQPQHF

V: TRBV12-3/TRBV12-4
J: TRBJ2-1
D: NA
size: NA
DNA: TGTGCCAGCAGTCTGGCGGCCCACAATGAGCAGTTCTTC
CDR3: CASSLAAHNEQFF

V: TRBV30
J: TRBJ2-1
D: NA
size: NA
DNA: TGTGCCTGGAGGGCCGGGCTCTCTTTTTACAATGAGCAGTTCTTC
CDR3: CAWRAGLSFYNEQFF

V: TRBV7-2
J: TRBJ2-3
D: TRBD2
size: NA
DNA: TGTGCCAGCAGCTTAGGTGCGGGGGGGCAAGAAGATACGCAGTATTTT
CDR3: CASSLGAGGQEDTQYF

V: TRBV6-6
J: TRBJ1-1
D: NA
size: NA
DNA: TGTGCCAGCAGGGGGATCGGTGAAGCTTTCTTT
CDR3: CASRGIGEAFF

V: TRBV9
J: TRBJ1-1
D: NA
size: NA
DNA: TGTGCCAGCAGCATAGACGGGACTCTCAAAACTGAAGCTTTCTTT
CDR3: CASSIDGTLKTEAFF

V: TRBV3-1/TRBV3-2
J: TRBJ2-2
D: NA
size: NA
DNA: TGTGCCAGCAGCCGGACCCACGGGACGGACACCGGGGAGCTGTTTTTT
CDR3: CASSRTHGTDTGELFF

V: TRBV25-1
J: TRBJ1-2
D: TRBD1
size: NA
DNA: TGTGCCAGTTACTCAAGGGGGCAGGGGACCTATGGCTACACCTTC
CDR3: CASYSRGQGTYGYTF

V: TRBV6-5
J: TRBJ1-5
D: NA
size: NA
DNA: TGTGCCAGCACGTGGGACCCCGGGCGCAATCAGCCCCAGCATTTT
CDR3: CASTWDPGRNQPQHF

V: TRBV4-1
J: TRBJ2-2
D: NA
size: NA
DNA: TGCGCCAGCAGCCAAGGGACGTCGAACACCGGGGAGCTGTTTTTT
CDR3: CASSQGTSNTGELFF

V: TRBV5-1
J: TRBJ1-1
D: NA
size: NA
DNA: TGCGCCAGCAATAGAGATATGAACACTGAAGCTTTCTTT
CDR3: CASNRDMNTEAFF

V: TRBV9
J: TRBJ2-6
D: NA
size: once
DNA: TGTGCCAGCAGCGTAGAATTTTCTGGGGCCAACGTCCTGACTTTC
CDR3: CASSVEFSGANVLTF